This T cell receptor (beta chain) was recorded in a study of PD-1 blockade in classical Hodgkin lymphoma (dated by TCRdb to 2018 to 2021). For the wider study: Nivolumab dosing was 3 mg/kg intravenously every 2 weeks, continuing until either disease progression or unacceptable toxicity. The study used CyTOF and TCR beta sequencing to define a peripheral blood immune signature of response to PD-1 blockade in classical Hodgkin lymphoma.

Overall study results and their limits: Lower diversity was seen in patients whose nivolumab began less than 1 year after ASCT, and these patients were left out of later analyses so that immune reconstitution would not confound the results. Among trial patients, those achieving complete response had baseline diversity similar to that of newly diagnosed patients, while diversity was significantly lower in partial responders and progressors. The study was restricted to a single clinical trial cohort, and the causes of repertoire differences, possibly disease activity or prior therapy, were left undefined. Baseline TCR diversity was reported to be lower in newly diagnosed patients than in healthy donors, and even lower in relapsed/refractory patients. A significant rise by C4D1 was seen in CD4+ but not CD8+ TCR diversity (p=0.0027 vs p=0.16), with the rise being most apparent in complete responders (p=0.02).

The time point label for this specimen denotes: cycle 1 day 1 (C1D1), immediately before nivolumab initiation. Every trial patient had relapsed after autologous stem cell transplantation, and cohorts A, B and C differed in prior brentuximab vedotin exposure. CD4+ T cells were purified from thawed PBMCs by magnetic negative selection with a Miltenyi CD4+ T cell isolation kit. A total of under 70 patients with relapsed/refractory classical Hodgkin lymphoma made up the trial cohort, and each patient's best overall response was complete response, partial response or progressive disease. Trial patients were treated with single-agent nivolumab in the multi-cohort phase II CheckMate 205 trial. An independent review committee assessed best overall response using the 2007 International Working Group response criteria. Trial PBMCs were collected just before the start of nivolumab (C1D1) and during therapy at cycle 2 day 1 and cycle 4 day 1. Peripheral blood was collected in 8 mL Vacutainer Cell Preparation Tubes, from which PBMCs were isolated by centrifugation and then cryopreserved. Purified CD4+ and CD8+ fractions were prepared only for cases with an additional available PBMC sample. On LS columns in a quadroMACS separator, the magnetically labelled cells were depleted, and the flow-through was collected as the purified fraction.

As to this clone: Its antigen remains unidentified. There are no base qualities to consult, and no much larger clone falls within one base.

The germline V gene provides CDR1 SGHDN and CDR2 FVKESK. V and J are truncated by 4 bases and 0 bases respectively, leaving an intervening sequence of 18 bases. From the cysteine up to the phenylalanine, the CDR3 has a length of 18 residues. The kept DNA is CDR3 alone, 54 bases in frame from the first base. Genomic DNA was extracted with the Qiagen DNeasy kit from unsorted PBMCs and from negatively selected CD4+ and CD8+ fractions. TCR beta CDR3 regions were amplified by immunoSEQ multiplex PCR using primers annealing to V and J segments. A synthetic immune receptor repertoire was used to minimize amplification bias, and remaining bias was computationally removed after sequencing. The authors processed their data as follows. Custom Python scripts were used to quantify repertoire diversity as the Shannon entropy index. The unsorted, CD4+ and CD8+ repertoires were each analyzed separately, with the exception of combined analyses, where CD4+ and CD8+ sequences were merged in silico. Clonal expansion was defined as at least a 2-fold frequency increase after treatment relative to C1D1, with a pseudocount of 0.5 for undetected baseline clones. Clones with 0 or 1 copy at C1D1 were defined as singleton clones, while clones with 2 or more copies were defined as non-singleton clones. Clones expanded in unsorted samples were assigned a CD4+, CD8+ or unknown annotation through matching of protein sequences in sorted samples from the same patient. Wilcoxon tests on paired samples were used to test changes in diversity from C1D1 to C4D1. TCRdb carries this immuneACCESS record with in-frame sequences only. Its versions omit some clonotypes, under half of them owing to an unresolved V gene in the studies checked, with the rest unexplained. V and J calls and clone size are copied from that table; D and trimming were computed from the DNA. For this sample there are about 6,800 clones; about 80% appear just once. Of the sample, roughly 2.7% falls within the top ten clones.

The source material was CD4+ T cells from blood, sampled at baseline. The rearranged segments are TRBV14 and TRBJ1-4; the D gene is perhaps TRBD1, from 5 matching bases. This sequence originates from a human donor with classical Hodgkin lymphoma. The bases are TGTGCCAGCAGCCCGAGGCGGGGGAGTGGGGCAACTAATGAAAAACTGTTTTTT. It translates to CASSPRRGSGATNEKLFF.